This TCR beta chain was profiled in a study of CD8+ T cells in alopecia areata. In the study overall: Treated patients were given 5 to 10 mg oral tofacitinib twice daily.

V was shortened by 6 bases and J by 3 bases, with 13 bases between the two germline ends. Germline V gene sequence: CDR1 SGHRS, CDR2 YFSETQ. The CDR3 has 14 amino acids. Study results and limitations: Researchers reported that TCR sharing among patients proved less clear than in mice, possibly HLA-linked.

Sample treatment: oral pan-JAK inhibitor, 5-10 mg twice daily. Sorted out of PBMCs were CD4+ T cells and CD8+ T cells. The sequencing template was cDNA reverse transcribed from extracted RNA. Sequencing used immunoSEQ multiplex PCR; TCRdb keeps in-frame clones, though not all of them. The sample lists 90,000 to 120,000 clones; over 80% were seen once. With respect to this clone: Its antigen is still unknown.

The source of this sequence is a human donor with alopecia areata. The sample here was CD8+ T cells sorted from blood, taken at week 24, from a patient treated with tofacitinib. J is TRBJ2-1 and V is TRBV5-1, with no clear D. CDR3 coding DNA: TGCGCCAGCACCCACGGCGCCTACTACAATGAGCAGTTCTTC. Translated, it gives CASTHGAYYNEQFF.